Following are 27 T cell receptor beta chains from one sample sequenced in a study of T-cell memory formation after mild COVID-19. TCRdb passed the 5' RACE reads through MiXCR, listing each CDR3 protein once. The data contain about 270,000 distinct CDR3 sequences, roughly 15% of them singletons. Sequencing was done on a sample of PBMCs or a T cell subset sorted from them (not recorded which). These receptors were taken from an adult woman who had mild COVID-19 (a few samples of this study predate the infection). Cell type and time point are not known.

The chain has TRBV12-3 or TRBV12-4 and TRBJ1-2, with 7 bases matching TRBD1. This CDR3 comprises 14 residues. Germline trimming cut 6 bases from V and 8 bases from J; bases unmatched to any gene: 12. The CDR3 DNA reads as TGTGCCAGCAGCCCCGGGCAGGGGGTATGGGGCTACACCTTC. This encodes CASSPGQGVWGYTF.

This clonotype showed up just a few times. The chain has TRBV3-1 and TRBJ2-7; no definite D call. The CDR3 loop spans 13 amino acids. Germline lookup yields CDR1 LGHDT and CDR2 YNNKEL (reference sequence). Between the trimmed V and J ends, which lost 2 bases and 3 bases, there was a span of 8 bases. CDR3 DNA: TGTGCCAGCAGCCAACGGTCGATCTACGAGCAGTACTTC. Amino acids: CASSQRSIYEQYF.

This clonotype has only one observation. The genes are TRBV20-1 and TRBJ2-1, with TRBD2 matching 11 bases. The CDR3 is 15 amino acids. With V trimmed by 5 bases and J by 8 bases, 11 bases remained unmatched. CDR1 and CDR2 (germline): DFQATT, SNEGSKA (reference sequence). This chain's CDR3 is CSASRLAGLGDEQFF. CDR3 in DNA: TGCAGTGCTTCCCGACTAGCGGGACTTGGTGATGAGCAGTTCTTC.

This clonotype was counted between two and nine times. V gene TRBV7-6 combines with J gene TRBJ2-3; D may be TRBD2 (5 bases). The V gene lost 3 bases and the J gene lost 2 bases, with 9 bases spanning the gap. Per germline, CDR1 SGHVS and CDR2 FNYEAQ. This CDR3 is built from 14 residues. The CDR3 nucleotides are TGTGCCAGCAGCTTTCCCGGGGTCACAGATACGCAGTATTTT. Residues: CASSFPGVTDTQYF.

About this clonotype: The junction departs from the called germline gene at one end, perhaps through a read error. The chain has TRBV5-1 and TRBJ2-1; D unresolved. The germline CDR1 and CDR2 sequences are SGHRS and YFSETQ. The CDR3 loop spans 14 amino acids. In DNA form, the CDR3 reads TGCGCCAGCAGCTTGGAACTGGTGCACAATGAGAAGTTCTTC. Its protein is CASSLELVHNEKFF. Full variable domain (rest looked up from reference TRBV5-1 and TRBJ2-1): KAGVTQTPRYLIKTRGQQVTLSCSPISGHRSVSWYQQTPGQGLQFLFEYFSETQRNKGNFPGRFSGRQFSNSRSEMNVSTLELGDSALYLCASSLELVHNEKFFGPGTRLTVL.

A few counts support this clonotype. The V gene is TRBV6-2 or TRBV6-3, the J gene TRBJ2-7; perhaps TRBD2 as D (5 bases). The CDR3 spans 18 residues. The V end was cut by 5 bases, the J end by 3 bases, with 26 bases between. CDR1 is MNHEY and CDR2 is SVGEGT in the germline V gene. CDR3 protein: CASSPPGLAIEWNYEQYF. In DNA, the CDR3 is TGTGCCAGCAGTCCCCCGGGATTGGCCATAGAGTGGAACTACGAGCAGTACTTC.

This clonotype was found many times. CDR3 protein: CATGQGSYEQYF. Written as DNA, the CDR3 is TGTGCCACAGGACAGGGATCGTACGAGCAGTACTTC. This chain joins TRBV24-1 and TRBJ2-7; 8 bases fit TRBD1. The length of the CDR3 is 12 residues. With V trimmed by 10 bases and J by 4 bases, 5 bases remained unmatched. CDR1 is KGHDR, CDR2 SFDVKD, per germline.

CDR3 residues: CASSRDRRDEKLFF. CDR3 DNA: TGTGCCAGCAGCCGTGACAGGAGGGATGAAAAACTGTTTTTT. This chain joins TRBV7-8 and TRBJ1-4; tentatively, D is TRBD1 (6 bases). The CDR3 spans 14 residues. CDR1 is SGHVS, CDR2 FQNEAQ, per germline. Trimming took off 5 bases at V and 6 bases at J, with 13 bases between the two ends.

This chain joins TRBV19 and TRBJ2-7, with 8 bases matching TRBD1. Germline V gene data show CDR1 as LNHDA and CDR2 as SQIVND (reference sequence). The CDR3 consists of 14 residues. V was pared by 1 base and J by 3 bases, with 2 bases of the junction left unmatched. The CDR3 nucleotides are TGTGCCAGTAGTATAGGGACAGGGAACTACGAGCAGTACTTC. It translates to CASSIGTGNYEQYF.

In its sample, this clonotype was seen a few times. The chain has TRBV7-2 and TRBJ1-1; TRBD1 matches 8 bases. This CDR3 spans 14 amino acids. CDR1 is SGHTA and CDR2 is FQGNSA in the germline V gene. Trimming cost V 5 bases and J 6 bases; bases outside gene matches: 8. The CDR3 bases are TGTGCCAGCAGCCGTGGACAGGGTTGGTCTGAAGCTTTCTTT. Protein sequence: CASSRGQGWSEAFF.

This clonotype was observed a few times. The chain links TRBV7-6 to TRBJ2-6; tentatively, D is TRBD2 (5 bases). The V end lost 3 bases, the J end lost 0 bases, and 12 bases lay between the germline ends. CDR1 SGHVS and CDR2 FNYEAQ come from the germline V gene. The length of the CDR3 is 17 residues. CDR3 sequence (DNA): TGTGCCAGCAGCTTTGGGCTAGCAGGCTCTGGGGCCAACGTCCTGACTTTC. Its translation is CASSFGLAGSGANVLTF.

The V call is TRBV10-3, the J call TRBJ2-3; possible D gene TRBD2, 6 bases. Trimming took off 3 bases at V and 15 bases at J, with 19 bases between the two ends. The CDR3 runs to 13 residues. Per germline, CDR1 ENHRY and CDR2 SYGVKD. CDR3 sequence (DNA): TGTGCCATCAGTGACCAACCCGGGACTCCACACTATTTT. Protein sequence: CAISDQPGTPHYF.

There are a few counts of this clonotype. This chain joins TRBV7-2 and TRBJ2-2, with D perhaps matching TRBD1 or TRBD2 (5 bases each). In germline, CDR1 is SGHTA, CDR2 FQGNSA. Trimming cost V 5 bases and J 5 bases, with 15 bases left between them. The CDR3 totals 15 residues. CDR3 in DNA: TGTGCCAGCAGCCCAAGGGACGGGCGGACCGGGGAGCTGTTTTTT. Translated, it gives CASSPRDGRTGELFF.

This clonotype showed up just a few times. The rearrangement joins TRBV4-3 to TRBJ2-2; tentatively, D is TRBD1 (6 bases). Trimming left V 2 bases short and J 1 base short, with 8 bases between. Looked up from germline, CDR1 is LGHNA and CDR2 is YSLEER. The CDR3 length is 15 residues. In DNA, the CDR3 is TGCGCCAGCAGCCAACCGGACAGGAACACCGGGGAGCTGTTTTTT. Translated: CASSQPDRNTGELFF.

A few counts support this clonotype. The chain carries TRBV9 and TRBJ1-1; D may be TRBD1 (5 bases). The length of the CDR3 is 14 residues. Germline CDR1 reads SGDLS; CDR2 reads YYNGEE. V was pared by 4 bases and J by 1 base, with 11 bases between. This CDR3 reads CASSQGPKNTEAFF. Written as DNA, the CDR3 is TGTGCCAGCAGCCAGGGACCTAAGAACACTGAAGCTTTCTTT.

The chain links TRBV24-1 to TRBJ1-2; D is unclear. CDR1 is KGHDR, CDR2 SFDVKD, per germline. Trimming removed 1 base from V and 8 bases from J, with 4 bases in between. This CDR3 contains 11 residues. CDR3 in DNA: TGTGCCACCAGTGATTTAGACGGCTACACCTTC. Translating gives CATSDLDGYTF.

Comment on this clonotype: This could be a read error, since a much larger clone is one nucleotide away. The chain joins TRBV7-9 to TRBJ2-7, with no clear D. CDR1 and CDR2 from the germline V gene are SEHNR and FQNEAQ (reference sequence). The ends were cut back, 5 bases at V and 4 bases at J, with 15 bases in the middle. The CDR3 has 14 amino acids. In DNA form, the CDR3 reads TGTGCCAGCAGCCATGGCGCTAGAGAGTACGAGCAGTACTTC. Its translation: CASSHGAREYEQYF.

This clonotype appeared a few times. The V call is TRBV6-2 or TRBV6-3, the J call TRBJ2-7; 7 bases match TRBD1. The length of the CDR3 is 14 residues. CDR1 is MNHEY and CDR2 is SVGEGT in the germline V gene. With V trimmed by 6 bases and J by 2 bases, 7 bases remained unmatched. CDR3: CASRRTGRAYEQYF. The CDR3 region has the DNA TGTGCCAGCAGAAGGACAGGACGGGCCTACGAGCAGTACTTC.

This clonotype has more than one count but fewer than ten. DNA for the CDR3: TGTGCCAGCAGCTTAGAAGCAGGGGTAACGAATGAGCAGTTCTTC. Translation: CASSLEAGVTNEQFF. The chain carries TRBV7-8 and TRBJ2-1; maybe TRBD1 (6 bases). V was cut by 1 base and J by 7 bases, with 14 bases left in between. The CDR3 is 15 residues long. Germline values: CDR1 SGHVS, CDR2 FQNEAQ.

The gene calls are TRBV19 and TRBJ1-3; D possibly corresponds to TRBD1 (6 bases). Germline values: CDR1 LNHDA, CDR2 SQIVND (reference sequence). V was clipped by 9 bases and J by 0 bases, with 21 bases between them. CDR3 length equals 17 residues. The CDR3 loop reads CASRQFPTGSSGNTIYF. For the CDR3, the DNA is TGTGCCAGCCGCCAATTCCCGACAGGAAGCTCTGGAAACACCATATATTTT.

The chain carries TRBV29-1 and TRBJ2-7; 12 bases agree with TRBD2. The CDR3 sequence is 15 residues long. Germline V lookup: CDR1 SQVTM, CDR2 ANQGSEA. The V and J ends lost 6 bases and 4 bases, in that order; junction bases with no gene match: 10. The CDR3 loop reads CSVRGTSGPVYEQYF. CDR3 in DNA: TGCAGCGTCCGAGGGACTAGCGGGCCTGTGTACGAGCAGTACTTC.

The rearrangement links TRBV7-8 to TRBJ2-7; 8 nucleotides match TRBD2. V lost 1 base and J lost 3; bases outside the gene matches: 5. The V gene's germline CDR1 is SGHVS and CDR2 FQNEAQ. The CDR3 consists of 15 residues. The CDR3: CASSLVGLGIYEQYF. In nucleotides, the CDR3 is TGTGCCAGCAGCTTAGTGGGACTAGGGATCTACGAGCAGTACTTC. Variable domain in full (rest from reference TRBV7-8 and TRBJ2-7): GAGVSQSPRYKVAKRGQDVALRCDPISGHVSLFWYQQALGQGPEFLTYFQNEAQLDKSGLPSDRFFAERPEGSVSTLKIQRTQQEDSAVYLCASSLVGLGIYEQYFGPGTRLTVT.

This clonotype was counted many times. The CDR3 region is CSASGQGLNTGELFF. CDR3 sequence (DNA): TGCAGTGCCTCCGGACAGGGGCTTAACACCGGGGAGCTGTTTTTT. The chain employs TRBV20-1 and TRBJ2-2; the match to TRBD1 covers 9 bases. This CDR3 comprises 15 residues. Looked up from germline, CDR1 is DFQATT and CDR2 is SNEGSKA (reference sequence). Trimming at V came to 6 bases and at J to 2 bases, leaving 7 bases not matched to a gene.

The rearrangement links TRBV29-1 to TRBJ1-4, with D perhaps TRBD1 (5 bases). Germline V gene lookup returns CDR1 SQVTM and CDR2 ANQGSEA. CDR3 length equals 20 residues. Trimming removed 7 bases at V and 2 bases at J, with 32 bases between. The CDR3 here is CSAKNQGRGLNTVTNEKLFF. CDR3 DNA sequence: TGCAGCGCCAAGAATCAGGGAAGGGGTTTAAATACGGTCACTAATGAAAAACTGTTTTTT.

This clonotype has a handful of counts. The chain carries TRBV20-1 and TRBJ1-1; D is undetermined. V was trimmed by 2 bases and J by 6 bases, leaving 7 bases between them. The length of the CDR3 is 11 residues. Germline V lookup: CDR1 DFQATT, CDR2 SNEGSKA (reference sequence). CDR3 in DNA: TGCAGTGCTAGACGACACCCTGAAGCTTTCTTT. Amino acid sequence: CSARRHPEAFF.

V and J are TRBV27 and TRBJ2-7; 8 positions agree with TRBD1. V was pared by 6 bases and J by 2 bases, with 9 bases of the junction left unmatched. Germline CDR1 and CDR2: MNHEY and SMNVEV (reference sequence). The CDR3 covers 15 residues. This CDR3 reads CASSQAGGATYEQYF. CDR3 coding DNA: TGTGCCAGCAGCCAGGCAGGGGGCGCAACCTACGAGCAGTACTTC.

Only a few counts were recorded for this clonotype. The chain carries TRBV11-2 and TRBJ2-7; possibly TRBD2 for D (5 bases). Germline lookup yields CDR1 SGHAT and CDR2 FQNNGV. The CDR3 length is 16 residues. V was pared by 4 bases and J by 4 bases, with 20 bases between. The CDR3 sequence: CASSSSPRGKTYEQYF. The CDR3 coding sequence is TGTGCCAGCAGCTCCTCTCCTCGGGGAAAGACTTACGAGCAGTACTTC.